One sample yielded the 15 T cell receptor beta chains listed below, sequenced in a study of blood T cell repertoires in COVID-19 (dated by TCRdb to about 2020). Library preparation used the immunoSEQ multiplex PCR assay. TCRdb retrieved this table from immuneACCESS and kept in-frame rearrangements only. Not all clones are present; in checked studies, unresolved V genes account for under half, and no reason is known for the remainder. The sample table holds about 270,000 clones, of which 88% were seen once. The top ten clones comprise 3% of the sample. The specimen was PBMCs or T cells enriched from blood (not recorded which). The receptors shown here come from a woman in her fifties or sixties who had recovered from COVID-19.

The rearrangement joins TRBV28 to TRBJ1-5, with 8 bases identical to TRBD1. After removal of 3 bases from V and 7 bases from J, the junction contained 14 bases not matched to a gene. The CDR3 runs 17 residues. CDR1 is MDHEN, CDR2 SYDVKM, per germline. CDR3 DNA sequence: TGTGCCAGCAGTTTTATTGTCCGGGACAGGTTGTTCCAGCCCCAGCATTTT. Translating gives CASSFIVRDRLFQPQHF.

The CDR3: CASAGLDRVTGELFF. The CDR3 bases are TGTGCCAGCGCCGGACTAGACCGAGTCACCGGGGAGCTGTTTTTT. The rearrangement links TRBV27 to TRBJ2-2; TRBD2 matches 7 bases. Per germline, CDR1 MNHEY and CDR2 SMNVEV (reference sequence). Losses at the gene ends were 8 bases for V and 4 bases for J; bases not matched to a gene: 10. The CDR3 runs 15 residues.

The chain recombines TRBV3-1 (or the pseudogene TRBV3-2) with TRBJ2-1, with TRBD1 identical over 11 bases. Trimming removed 2 bases from V and 4 bases from J; junction bases left unmatched: 16. The CDR3 loop spans 20 amino acids. Germline CDR1 is LGHDT and CDR2 is YNNKEL (reference sequence). The CDR3 protein is CASSQQMRTGGALFYNEQFF. The CDR3 bases are TGTGCCAGCAGCCAACAGATGCGGACAGGGGGCGCGCTTTTTTACAATGAGCAGTTCTTC.

The chain has TRBV29-1 and TRBJ2-3; D may be TRBD1 (5 bases). The CDR3 covers 15 residues. Germline values: CDR1 SQVTM, CDR2 ANQGSEA. With 2 bases removed from V and 1 base from J, the gap between germline ends came to 13 bases. CDR3 protein: CSVEMFGAGTDTQYF. CDR3 in DNA: TGCAGCGTTGAAATGTTTGGGGCCGGCACAGATACGCAGTATTTT.

The chain employs TRBV19 and TRBJ2-3, with 8 bases matching TRBD1. V gave up 2 bases and J gave up 4 bases; unmatched junction bases: 5. The CDR3 totals 15 residues. Germline V gene lookup returns CDR1 LNHDA and CDR2 SQIVND (reference sequence). In nucleotides, the CDR3 is TGTGCCAGTAGTATACAGGGGGCGCAGGCAGATACGCAGTATTTT. This codes for CASSIQGAQADTQYF. The full variable domain, rest sourced from reference TRBV19 and TRBJ2-3, is DGGITQSPKYLFRKEGQNVTLSCEQNLNHDAMYWYRQDPGQGLRLIYYSQIVNDFQKGDIAEGYSVSREKKESFPLTVTSAQKNPTAFYLCASSIQGAQADTQYFGPGTRLTVL.

In this sample, this clone turned up once. This rearrangement joins TRBV30 to TRBJ2-1, with 10 bases that match TRBD1. V was pared by 5 bases and J by 6 bases, with 4 bases of the junction left unmatched. The V gene's germline CDR1 is GTSNPN and CDR2 SVGIG (reference sequence). The CDR3 contains 13 residues. In nucleotides, the CDR3 is TGTGCCTGGTTCGGACAGGGGGTCAATGAGCAGTTCTTC. This translates into CAWFGQGVNEQFF.

The chain is built from TRBV23-1 and TRBJ1-1, with D perhaps TRBD1 (6 bases). TRBV23-1 is given ORF status, its function remaining uncertain. Trimming pared 0 bases from V and 2 bases from J, leaving 10 bases between. The CDR3 covers 15 residues. In nucleotides, the CDR3 is TGCGCCAGCAGTCAATCGGGGACAATTAACACTGAAGCTTTCTTT. It is translated as CASSQSGTINTEAFF.

The chain has TRBV27 and TRBJ1-2, with TRBD1 matching over 7 bases. Germline assignment: CDR1 MNHEY and CDR2 SMNVEV (reference sequence). This CDR3 has 13 residues. Trimming took 5 bases from V and 8 from J; bases not matched to a gene: 8. The CDR3 DNA reads TGTGCCAGCAGTCGGGGACAGAACGGGGGCTACACCTTC. Residues: CASSRGQNGGYTF.

This sequence joins TRBV5-1 and TRBJ2-5; maybe TRBD2 (5 bases). The V gene lost 1 base and the J gene lost 1 base, with 8 bases spanning the gap. This CDR3 spans 14 amino acids. Germline loops: CDR1 SGHRS, CDR2 YFSETQ. The CDR3 DNA reads as TGCGCCAGCAGCTTGAGTAGCGCCCAAGAGACCCAGTACTTC. Amino acid sequence: CASSLSSAQETQYF. The complete variable domain, with remaining parts taken from reference TRBV5-1 and TRBJ2-5, reads KAGVTQTPRYLIKTRGQQVTLSCSPISGHRSVSWYQQTPGQGLQFLFEYFSETQRNKGNFPGRFSGRQFSNSRSEMNVSTLELGDSALYLCASSLSSAQETQYFGPGTRLLVL.

The gene calls are TRBV5-6 and TRBJ1-4; 8 nucleotides agree with TRBD1. Germline V lookup: CDR1 SGHDT, CDR2 YYEEEE. This CDR3 has 14 amino acids. J was trimmed by 7 bases and V by 6 bases; bases with no gene match: 8. This CDR3 reads CASNQGARGEKLFF. As DNA, the CDR3 is TGTGCCAGCAACCAGGGGGCGCGCGGTGAAAAACTGTTTTTT.

The chain carries TRBV6-5 and TRBJ1-1; D uncertain. Germline loops: CDR1 MNHEY, CDR2 SVGAGI. The length of the CDR3 is 16 residues. Trimming stripped 2 bases from V and 1 base from J, with 14 bases between. CDR3 in amino acids: CASSYDMAVPNTEAFF. In DNA, the CDR3 is TGTGCCAGCAGTTACGATATGGCAGTTCCGAACACTGAAGCTTTCTTT.

The chain uses TRBV4-3 and TRBJ2-2; 12 nucleotides match TRBD2. V trimming: 3 bases; J trimming: 8 bases; junction bases outside the gene matches: 7. The V gene's germline CDR1 is LGHNA and CDR2 YSLEER. This CDR3 has 16 residues. CDR3 in amino acids: CASSHLAGGPLGELFF. As DNA, the CDR3 is TGCGCCAGCAGCCACCTAGCGGGAGGGCCTCTGGGGGAGCTGTTTTTT.

This rearrangement joins TRBV5-4 to TRBJ1-4; no definite D call. Germline assignment: CDR1 SGHNT and CDR2 YYREEE (reference sequence). The CDR3 consists of 15 residues. Trimming shortened V by 0 bases and J by 7 bases, and 13 bases separated the two germline ends. As DNA, the CDR3 is TGTGCCAGCAGCTTGGAACCGGGGAGGAGTGAAAAACTGTTTTTT. Translated, it gives CASSLEPGRSEKLFF.

This clone was recorded once. The chain combines TRBV7-9 with TRBJ2-1; TRBD2 might be the D (7 bases). From germline, CDR1 is SEHNR and CDR2 FQNEAQ (reference sequence). This CDR3 contains 16 residues. Trimming took off 5 bases at V and 2 bases at J, with 16 bases between the two ends. The CDR3 loop is CASSLRGGGTYNEQFF. The CDR3, as DNA: TGTGCCAGCAGCCTAAGGGGGGGAGGGACCTACAATGAGCAGTTCTTC.

The J gene is TRBJ2-7, the V gene TRBV7-9; 7 nucleotides agree with TRBD1. The germline CDR1 and CDR2 sequences are SEHNR and FQNEAQ (reference sequence). Germline trimming cut 1 base from V and 6 bases from J; bases unmatched to any gene: 12. The CDR3 consists of 16 residues. CDR3 sequence (DNA): TGTGCCAGCAGCTTAGGGACAGGTGACGGCTTAATCGAGCAGTACTTC. Translating it yields CASSLGTGDGLIEQYF.